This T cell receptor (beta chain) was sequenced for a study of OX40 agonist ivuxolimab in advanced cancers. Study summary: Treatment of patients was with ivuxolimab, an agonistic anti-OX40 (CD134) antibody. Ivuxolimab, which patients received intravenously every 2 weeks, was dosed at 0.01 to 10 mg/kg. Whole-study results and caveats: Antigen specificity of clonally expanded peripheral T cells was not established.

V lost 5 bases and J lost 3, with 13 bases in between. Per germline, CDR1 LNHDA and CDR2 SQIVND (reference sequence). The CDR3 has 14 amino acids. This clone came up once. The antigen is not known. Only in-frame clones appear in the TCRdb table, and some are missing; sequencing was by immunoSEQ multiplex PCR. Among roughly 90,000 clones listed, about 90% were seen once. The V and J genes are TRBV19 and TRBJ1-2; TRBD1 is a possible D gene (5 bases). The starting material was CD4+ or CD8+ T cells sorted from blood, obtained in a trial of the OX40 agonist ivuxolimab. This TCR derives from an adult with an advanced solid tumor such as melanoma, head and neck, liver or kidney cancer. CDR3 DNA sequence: TGTGCCAGTAGTGTTCAGGGAGTAGACTATGGCTACACCTTC. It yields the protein CASSVQGVDYGYTF.